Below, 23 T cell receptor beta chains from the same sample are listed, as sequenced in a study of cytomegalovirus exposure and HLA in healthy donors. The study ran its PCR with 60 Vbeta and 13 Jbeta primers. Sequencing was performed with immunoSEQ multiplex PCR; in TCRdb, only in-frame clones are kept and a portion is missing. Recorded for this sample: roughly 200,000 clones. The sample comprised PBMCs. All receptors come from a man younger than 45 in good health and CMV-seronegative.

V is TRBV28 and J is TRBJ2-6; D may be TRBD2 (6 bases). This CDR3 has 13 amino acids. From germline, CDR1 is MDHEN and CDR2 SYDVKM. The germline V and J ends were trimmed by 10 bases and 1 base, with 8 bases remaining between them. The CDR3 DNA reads TGTGCCACCGGGGGTTCTGGGGCCAACGTCCTGACTTTC. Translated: CATGGSGANVLTF.

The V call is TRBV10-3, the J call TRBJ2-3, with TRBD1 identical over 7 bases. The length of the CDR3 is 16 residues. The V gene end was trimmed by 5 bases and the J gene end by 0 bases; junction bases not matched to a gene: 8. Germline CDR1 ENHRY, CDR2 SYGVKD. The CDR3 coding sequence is TGTGCCATCAGTACGGGACAGACAACTAGCACAGATACGCAGTATTTT. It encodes CAISTGQTTSTDTQYF.

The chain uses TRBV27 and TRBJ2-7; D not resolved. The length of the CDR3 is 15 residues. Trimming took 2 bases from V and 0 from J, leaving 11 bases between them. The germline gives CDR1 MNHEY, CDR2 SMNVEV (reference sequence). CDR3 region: CASSLTYTNSYEQYF. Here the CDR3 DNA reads TGTGCCAGCAGTTTAACGTACACAAACTCCTACGAGCAGTACTTC.

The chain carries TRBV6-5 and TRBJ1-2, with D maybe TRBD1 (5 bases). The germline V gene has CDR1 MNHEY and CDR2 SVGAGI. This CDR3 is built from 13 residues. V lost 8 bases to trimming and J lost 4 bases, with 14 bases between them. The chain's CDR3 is CASRSDRIYGYTF. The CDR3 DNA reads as TGTGCCAGCCGTTCTGACAGAATCTATGGCTACACCTTC.

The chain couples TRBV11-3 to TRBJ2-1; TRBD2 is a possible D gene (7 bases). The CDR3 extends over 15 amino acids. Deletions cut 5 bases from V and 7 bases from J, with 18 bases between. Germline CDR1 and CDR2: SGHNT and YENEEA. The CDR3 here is CASSPWARGGNEQFF. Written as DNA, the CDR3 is TGTGCCAGCAGCCCTTGGGCGAGGGGGGGGAATGAGCAGTTCTTC.

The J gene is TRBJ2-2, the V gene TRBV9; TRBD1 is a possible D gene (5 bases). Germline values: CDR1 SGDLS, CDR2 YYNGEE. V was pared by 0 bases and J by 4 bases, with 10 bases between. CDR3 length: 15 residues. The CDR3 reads CASSVVGHGTGELFF. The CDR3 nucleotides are TGTGCCAGCAGCGTAGTAGGACACGGCACCGGGGAGCTGTTTTTT.

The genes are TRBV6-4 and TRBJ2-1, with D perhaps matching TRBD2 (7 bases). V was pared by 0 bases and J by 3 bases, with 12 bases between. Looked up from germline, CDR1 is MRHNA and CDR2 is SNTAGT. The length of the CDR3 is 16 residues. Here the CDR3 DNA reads TGTGCCAGCAGTGACTCGGGGGGGCCCCGCTACAATGAGCAGTTCTTC. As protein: CASSDSGGPRYNEQFF.

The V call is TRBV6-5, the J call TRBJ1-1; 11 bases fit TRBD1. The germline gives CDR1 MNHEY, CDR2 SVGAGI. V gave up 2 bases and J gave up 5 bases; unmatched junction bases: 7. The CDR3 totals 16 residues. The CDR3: CASSYTSGTGGTEAFF. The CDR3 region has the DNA TGTGCCAGCAGTTACACCTCCGGGACAGGGGGGACTGAAGCTTTCTTT.

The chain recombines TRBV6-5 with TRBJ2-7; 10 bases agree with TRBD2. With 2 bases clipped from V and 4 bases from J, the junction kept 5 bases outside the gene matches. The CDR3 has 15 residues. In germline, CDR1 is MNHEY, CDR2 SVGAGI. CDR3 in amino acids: CASSYVGLADYEQYF. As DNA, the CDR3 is TGTGCCAGCAGTTACGTCGGACTAGCGGATTACGAGCAGTACTTC.

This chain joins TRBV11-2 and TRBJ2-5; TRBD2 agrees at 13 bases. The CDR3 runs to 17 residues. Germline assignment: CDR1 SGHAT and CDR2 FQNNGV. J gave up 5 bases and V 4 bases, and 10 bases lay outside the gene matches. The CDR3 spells CASSSISTSGRWETQYF. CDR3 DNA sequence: TGTGCCAGCAGCTCGATCTCGACTAGCGGGAGGTGGGAGACCCAGTACTTC.

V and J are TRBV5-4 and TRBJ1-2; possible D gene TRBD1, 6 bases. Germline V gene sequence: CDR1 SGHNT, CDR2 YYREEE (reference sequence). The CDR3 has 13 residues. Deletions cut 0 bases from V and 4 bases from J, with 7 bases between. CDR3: CASSLDRVYGYTF. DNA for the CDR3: TGTGCCAGCAGCTTGGACAGGGTCTATGGCTACACCTTC.

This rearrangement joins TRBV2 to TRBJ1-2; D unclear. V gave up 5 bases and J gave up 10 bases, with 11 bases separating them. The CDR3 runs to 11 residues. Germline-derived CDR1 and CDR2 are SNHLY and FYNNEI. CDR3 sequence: CASSTGLFYTF. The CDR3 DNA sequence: TGTGCCAGCAGTACGGGGTTATTCTACACCTTC.

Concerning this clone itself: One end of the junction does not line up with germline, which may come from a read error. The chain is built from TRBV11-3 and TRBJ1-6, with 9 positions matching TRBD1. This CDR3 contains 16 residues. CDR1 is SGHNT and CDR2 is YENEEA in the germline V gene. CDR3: CAGSERWGTGQSPLHF. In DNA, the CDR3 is TGTGCCGGCAGCGAAAGGTGGGGGACAGGGCAATCACCCCTCCACTTT.

This CDR3 reads CASSFWQGAHTGELFF. The CDR3 DNA follows: TGTGCCAGCAGCTTTTGGCAGGGGGCACACACCGGGGAGCTGTTTTTT. The chain carries TRBV7-9 and TRBJ2-2; 8 bases align to TRBD1. CDR3 length: 16 amino acids. After removal of 3 bases from V and 3 bases from J, the junction contained 6 bases not matched to a gene. Germline values: CDR1 SEHNR, CDR2 FQNEAQ (reference sequence).

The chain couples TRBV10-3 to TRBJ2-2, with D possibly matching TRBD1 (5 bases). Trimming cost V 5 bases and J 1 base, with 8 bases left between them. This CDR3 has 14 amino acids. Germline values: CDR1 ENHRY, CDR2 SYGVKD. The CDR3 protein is CAISSGQNTGELFF. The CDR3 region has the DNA TGTGCCATCAGTTCCGGACAGAACACCGGGGAGCTGTTTTTT.

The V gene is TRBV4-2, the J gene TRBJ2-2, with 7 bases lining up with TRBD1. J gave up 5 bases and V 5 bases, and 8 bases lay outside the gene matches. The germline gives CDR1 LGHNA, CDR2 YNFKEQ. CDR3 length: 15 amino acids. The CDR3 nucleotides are TGTGCCAGCAGCGCAGACAGGGTAGGAACCGGGGAGCTGTTTTTT. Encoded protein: CASSADRVGTGELFF.

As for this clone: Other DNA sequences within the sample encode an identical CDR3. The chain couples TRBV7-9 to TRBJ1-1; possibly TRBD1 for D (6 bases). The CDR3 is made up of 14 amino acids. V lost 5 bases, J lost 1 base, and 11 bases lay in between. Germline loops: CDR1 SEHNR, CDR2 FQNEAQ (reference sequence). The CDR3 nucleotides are TGTGCCAGCAGCCGTACAGGGACGAACACTGAAGCTTTCTTT. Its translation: CASSRTGTNTEAFF. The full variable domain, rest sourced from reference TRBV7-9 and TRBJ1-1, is DTGVSQNPRHKITKRGQNVTFRCDPISEHNRLYWYRQTLGQGPEFLTYFQNEAQLEKSRLLSDRFSAERPKGSFSTLEIQRTEQGDSAMYLCASSRTGTNTEAFFGQGTRLTVV.

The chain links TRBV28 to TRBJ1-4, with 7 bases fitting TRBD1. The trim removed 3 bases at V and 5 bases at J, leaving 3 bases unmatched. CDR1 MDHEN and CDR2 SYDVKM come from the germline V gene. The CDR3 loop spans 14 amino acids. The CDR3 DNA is TGTGCCAGCAGTTTCTACAGGGGCAATGAAAAACTGTTTTTT. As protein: CASSFYRGNEKLFF.

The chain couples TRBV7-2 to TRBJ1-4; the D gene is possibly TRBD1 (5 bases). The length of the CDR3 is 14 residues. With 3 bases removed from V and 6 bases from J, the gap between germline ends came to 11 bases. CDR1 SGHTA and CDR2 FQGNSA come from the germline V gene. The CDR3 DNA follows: TGTGCCAGCAGCTTTGGTCAGGGTTATGAAAAACTGTTTTTT. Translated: CASSFGQGYEKLFF.

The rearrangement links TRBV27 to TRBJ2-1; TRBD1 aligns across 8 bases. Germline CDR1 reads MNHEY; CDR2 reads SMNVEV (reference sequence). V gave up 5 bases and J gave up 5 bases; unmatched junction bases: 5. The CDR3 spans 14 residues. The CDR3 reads CASSRDRPNNEQFF. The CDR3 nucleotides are TGTGCCAGCAGTAGGGACAGGCCAAACAATGAGCAGTTCTTC.

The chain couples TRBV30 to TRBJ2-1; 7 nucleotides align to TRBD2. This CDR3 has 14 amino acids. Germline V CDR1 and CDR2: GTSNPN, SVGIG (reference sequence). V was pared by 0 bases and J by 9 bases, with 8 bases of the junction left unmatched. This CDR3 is CAWSVLAGAGEQFF. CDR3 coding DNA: TGTGCCTGGAGTGTATTGGCGGGAGCGGGTGAGCAGTTCTTC.

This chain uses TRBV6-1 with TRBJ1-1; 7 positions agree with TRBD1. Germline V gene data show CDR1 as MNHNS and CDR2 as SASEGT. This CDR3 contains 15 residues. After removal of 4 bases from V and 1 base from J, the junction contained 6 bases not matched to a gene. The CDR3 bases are TGTGCCAGCAGTGGCGGGACAGAACAGAACACTGAAGCTTTCTTT. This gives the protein CASSGGTEQNTEAFF.

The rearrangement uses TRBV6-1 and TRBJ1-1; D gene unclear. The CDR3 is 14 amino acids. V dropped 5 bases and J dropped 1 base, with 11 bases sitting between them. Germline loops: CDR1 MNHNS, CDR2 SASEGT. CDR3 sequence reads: CASSFSHENTEAFF. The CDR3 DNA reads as TGTGCCAGCAGTTTTTCACACGAGAACACTGAAGCTTTCTTT.